This T cell receptor beta chain emerged from a study of blood T cell repertoires in COVID-19 (dated by TCRdb to 2019 to 2021). About the study as a whole: Samples from collaborators originated in the United States, Italy and Spain and spanned both the acute and convalescent phases of COVID-19. The prospective study material was composed of cDNA or gDNA derived from T cells, B-cell-depleted T cells, or PBMCs. The dataset comprised deeply sampled blood TCRbeta repertoires from subjects exposed to, actively infected with, or recovered from COVID-19. The repertoires were released in a freely available public database meant as a resource for research on the immune response to SARS-CoV-2. The samples were drawn from the first 160 participants of the ongoing ImmuneRACE study and from under 1,500 subjects provided by 6 global collaborators. The sample metadata nearly always contained a de-identified subject ID, COVID-19 status, age in years and sex. Where HLA class I and class II types were available, the types were taken from metadata supplied by the sample provider, not from assay-based typing.

In the case of this clone: Its binding antigen is unknown. It has no much larger one-base neighbor in the sample; base qualities were not kept.

Germline trimming: 5 bases from V, 4 bases from J; junction bases outside gene matches: 3. According to the germline V gene, CDR1 reads SQVTM and CDR2 reads ANQGSEA. The CDR3 covers 13 residues, taking in both the cysteine and the phenylalanine. The sequence is cut down to CDR3 DNA, 39 bases in frame from base 1. The immunoSEQ Assay, a bias-controlled multiplex PCR, was used to amplify TCRbeta CDR3 regions from genomic DNA. The original methods were these. The number of nucleated cells in each sample was estimated by amplification of reference gene primers within the assay. To quantify the absolute abundance of each unique TCRbeta CDR3 rearrangement, sequence reads were collapsed and filtered. Productive Simpson clonality was computed per sample as the square root of Simpson's diversity index over productive rearrangements. Sourced from immuneACCESS, this table was stored by TCRdb with only in-frame sequences that have V and J called. A share of the clones is absent; for the studies checked, an unresolved V gene accounts for under half, and the remainder has no known explanation. The DNA gave D and trimming, while V, J and clone size come from that table. The sample data list 250,000 or so clones, and over 80% of these were observed just once. The ten largest account for just over 0.85% of the sample.

On the study overall, not on this receptor specifically: The amount of clinical and demographic metadata varied by source and participant and was provided uncurated.

In the prospective study, participants were about 18 to 100 years old, resided in fewer than 25 geographic areas of the United States, and were enrolled through a virtual design. In the prospective study, cohorts were assigned on the basis of participant-reported clinical history obtained from a screening survey and a study questionnaire. A participant counted as exposed if, within 2 weeks of entering the study, that participant had been in contact with someone who had a PCR-confirmed or clinician-diagnosed COVID-19 case. Mobile phlebotomists in the prospective study collected whole blood, serum and a nasopharyngeal or oropharyngeal swab from every participant. Additional blood draws and questionnaires over an approximately two-month period could optionally be provided by prospective study participants. Before DNA extraction, prospective study blood samples were shipped either frozen or at room temperature.

The sample comprised PBMCs or T cells enriched from blood (not recorded which). This TCR was sampled from a man aged 50 to 59 who had been exposed to COVID-19. In this chain, TRBV29-1 is recombined with TRBJ1-5; 9 central bases correspond to TRBD1. The CDR3 region has the sequence CSVSGTGNQPQHF. Read as DNA, the sequence is TGCAGCGTTTCCGGGACAGGGAATCAGCCCCAGCATTTT.